This T cell receptor (beta chain) emerged from a study of cytomegalovirus exposure and HLA in healthy donors (dated by TCRdb to 2017 to 2019). Background for the entire study: According to an earlier analysis of around 600 of the donors, 200 million or so T cells yielded roughly 110 million unique TCR beta sequences and approximately 300 Gb of sequence data. An early release covering 550 to 700 HLA-typed donors comprised approximately 290 gigabases of sequencing data and roughly 85 million unique TCR sequences. Of the roughly 400 genotyped donors, roughly 85% fell in the genetic ancestry cluster associated with self-reported Caucasian donors. The aim of the study was to test whether cataloging public T cell receptors could identify signatures of past pathogen exposure. The study used immunosequencing to profile the T cell repertoires of approximately 630 subjects and linked those repertoires to cytomegalovirus serostatus. Along with the roughly 670-subject first cohort, a separate validation cohort of over 90 different subjects was used. To predict cytomegalovirus infection status, the study brought together high-throughput TCR immunosequencing, statistical association of individual TCRs with disease status, and machine learning. A later analysis re-examined previously published TCR beta repertoires from more than 550 donors and added high-resolution HLA genotyping to investigate patterns of TCR occurrence. Rather than drawing on any new phenotypic data, the later analysis identified candidate immune exposures from TCR beta sequences and the way those sequences occurred across donors. In an earlier analysis of a few hundred of the donors, high-throughput TCR beta sequencing was used to judge whether each TCR beta V gene segment behaved as functional or pseudogenic. Donor age, sex, ethnicity and CMV serostatus were compiled alongside the repertoire data. Genome-wide SNP genotypes for about 65% of the 666 donors were used in a later genetic analysis, which treated that subset as a discovery cohort. All discovery cohort repertoires had been generated on a single sequencing platform. HLA typing included class I and class II loci at four-digit resolution. Typing coverage varied by locus: roughly 620-630 donors for A, B, C, DRB1 and DQB1; roughly 510 for DQA1; nearly 610 for DPA1; 450 to 480 for DPB1. Several DR-DQ haplotypes were handled as single units for association and clustering, since linkage in the cohort was strong. On average, roughly 240,000 unique TCR beta nucleotide sequences were sequenced per donor among more than 350 genotyped donors of the cohort, with roughly 19% of those sequences being non-productive. General conclusions and limits of the study: An earlier analysis of approximately 500 of the donors showed that most TCR beta V segments appeared in productive rearrangements either about 90% or about 30% of the time, which broadly matched IMGT annotations. For the cohort, immune exposure information was limited to CMV serostatus. According to the authors, the approach could potentially be generalized to other disease states and immunological phenotypes. A further reported finding was that TCR beta sequences accurately predicted the HLA-A and HLA-B alleles for most subjects in the first cohort. According to a later analysis, parvovirus B19, influenza, CMV and Epstein-Barr virus appeared linked to several top co-occurrence clusters. Strong co-occurrence of HLA alleles, especially DR and DQ, made assigning TCR associations to individual alleles difficult. Specific HLA alleles were associated with 16,951 TCR beta sequences at a false discovery rate of 0.05 in a later analysis. In vitro tests confirmed that three of the cytomegalovirus-associated TCR beta chains recognize cytomegalovirus antigens. In a later analysis, the rate of TCR association differed among HLA loci, with DRB1 alleles having the most associated TCRs and HLA-C alleles having the fewest. A later genetic analysis reported fewer N-insertions in productive TCRs among donors in an Asian-associated ancestry cluster than the roughly 700-donor mean. The earlier analysis of approximately 540 of the donors excluded 15 to 20 rarely observed V segments, including chromosome 9 orphons, because counts were too low. Cytomegalovirus status was reported to be diagnosed by the classifier with high specificity and sensitivity in both the original and validation cohorts. Because HLA typing was unavailable for some donors at each locus, only the typed subset was used in association tests. Roughly uniform sequencing depth across donors was assumed in presence/absence analyses, although this assumption may not hold. A cluster of highly shared sequence variants was judged likely to represent a technical artifact of the sequencing pipeline. Linkage disequilibrium might explain the correlated functional status among segregating V segments, but an unknown experimental factor could not be excluded. A later analysis found that most CMV-associated TCR beta chains appeared HLA-restricted, with HLA associations seemingly driven largely by CMV exposure. V-gene and J-gene trimming of TCR beta chains was associated with a missense DCLRE1C variant in a later genetic analysis, and the association was replicated in an independent cohort. The cohort was sequenced for TCR beta chains only, and without alpha or paired-chain data the features that could be detected were limited. In the study, 150 to 200 TCR beta chains were listed as associated with cytomegalovirus. Most TCR sequences were observed very rarely across donors, whereas some public TCRs were present in many individuals. Some IMGT-functional V segments, including TRBV6-2 and TRBV6-3, could not be distinguished by the 87-base-pair reads and were therefore excluded. A later analysis found that HLA-associated TCR beta chains were more clonally expanded and had lower generation probabilities than equally common non-associated chains.

Concerning this clone itself: The target of this receptor is not known. Base qualities are not recorded, but no much larger clone differs from it by a single base.

The cohort comprised several hundred healthy bone marrow donors. Cohort members were all nominally healthy when sampled, although unrecorded immune exposures were likely present. The donor tested CMV seronegative and was one of the 352 seronegative cohort members. Every donor gave a peripheral blood sample, and the peripheral blood mononuclear cells from that sample were used for TCR beta sequencing. The Qiagen DNeasy Blood Extraction Kit was used to extract genomic DNA from the blood cell samples. The CDR3 has 14 amino acids, counting the end cysteine and phenylalanine. Only the CDR3 DNA stays, 42 bases, in frame from base 1. The germline V gene gives CDR1 as MDHEN and CDR2 as SYDVKM. Trimming at the junction amounts to 4 bases on V and 8 bases on J, and the germline ends lie 14 bases apart. The library was built by means of the immunoSEQ multiplex PCR assay. The multiplex PCR relied on a mix of 60 forward primers for TCR Vbeta segments and 13 reverse primers for TCR Jbeta segments. Amplification of the CDR3 region of rearranged TCR beta genes was performed with a multiplex PCR assay on genomic DNA. Amplified TCR beta libraries were sequenced as 87-base-pair reads on the Illumina HiSeq System. The authors' analysis ran thus. In a later analysis, some 80 million unique TCR beta chains were counted across the approximately 640 repertoires, and roughly 11 million of these chains were shared by at least two donors. A nearest-neighbor algorithm error-corrected the raw reads and collapsed the reads into unique sequences, merging closely related sequences to remove PCR and sequencing errors. Alignment of CDR3 sequences to IMGT reference sequences was used to assign V, D and J gene segments. For a sequence to be retained, a match of at least six nucleotides to both a V gene segment and a J gene segment was required. Rearrangements were classified as productive when the CDR3 lacked stop codons and remained in frame with V and J, and all other rearrangements were classified as non-productive. CDR3 was defined by IMGT convention, running from the second conserved V-encoded cysteine to the conserved J-encoded phenylalanine. Sequences without an unambiguous match to a single V gene segment were excluded from the earlier analysis of 587 of the donors. An earlier analysis of some 500 of the donors classified V segments as functional when productive rearrangements were above 56.7% and as segregating when the standard deviation between donors was above 5%. A statistical classification framework was built for diagnosing cytomegalovirus status from the catalog of TCR beta chain sequences. In a later analysis, V and J genes were assigned by comparing TCR nucleotide sequences against IMGT/GENE-DB human TR gene sequences. In a later analysis, CDR3 sequences and most-parsimonious VDJ recombination scenarios were assigned using the TCRdist pipeline. A later analysis defined each TCR beta chain by its CDR3 amino acid sequence plus V-gene family, and excluded reads lacking a unique V-gene family. A later analysis removed 592 highly shared, low-generation-probability nucleotide sequences to deal with suspected cross-contamination and a sequencing artifact. A later analysis calculated a clonal expansion index for each public chain from normalized within-repertoire ranks of inferred template counts. Generation probabilities in a later analysis came from a VDJ recombination model fitted to out-of-frame rearrangements, and those results were checked against IGoR. A later analysis scored TCR-TCR, TCR-HLA and TCR-CMV co-occurrence with hypergeometric tests, applying a repertoire-size bias correction to TCR pairs. A later analysis estimated false discovery rates by permuting HLA or CMV assignments 20 times. A later analysis grouped co-occurring TCRs with DBSCAN, adding TCRdist sequence similarity when clustering within HLA-allele-positive subsets. Repertoires with fewer than 30,000 or more than 120,000 public chains were left out of co-occurrence clustering, as were five repertoires with anomalous nucleotide sharing. Not all clones reach the TCRdb copy of this immuneACCESS table, which keeps in-frame sequences only. Checked studies attribute under half of the gap to unresolved V genes and leave the rest unexplained. D and trimming were read from the DNA, whereas the V and J calls and clone size are those reported in that table. The sample profile shows around 100,000 clones; 66% of them were found once. In total, the top ten clones hold about 3.5% of the sample.

The source of this sequence is a woman aged 45-59 years in good health and CMV-seronegative. Material: PBMCs. The V gene is TRBV28 and the J gene is TRBJ1-4; the D segment could be TRBD1, given 6 matching bases. The DNA sequence is as follows: TGTGCCAGCAGTTCTCACAGGGTAGGAGAAAAACTGTTTTTT. Its amino acids are CASSSHRVGEKLFF.